Described below is a single TCR beta chain sequence and its context. Its antigen is still unknown. With no exception, relapse followed autologous stem cell transplantation in all patients, and brentuximab vedotin exposure varied. This CDR3 spans 14 amino acids. Germline assignment: CDR1 SGHTA and CDR2 FQGNSA. The V end was cut by 0 bases, the J end by 2 bases, with 7 bases between. These data are taken from a study of PD-1 blockade in classical Hodgkin lymphoma. Generated by immunoSEQ multiplex PCR, the TCRdb table keeps only in-frame clones and is missing some. The repertoire holds 50,000 to 85,000 clones, with 71% as singletons. Study outcomes and limitations: Similar baseline diversity was found in complete responders and newly diagnosed patients. Repertoire differences have undefined causes, possibly disease activity or prior therapy. Reported baseline diversity: healthy donors highest, relapsed/refractory patients lowest.

This sequence joins TRBV7-2 and TRBJ1-2; D is ambiguous. The TCR sequence derives from a human donor with classical Hodgkin lymphoma. Sample: peripheral blood mononuclear cells (PBMCs), taken before the second cycle of nivolumab. The CDR3 bases are TGTGCCAGCAGCTTAGCAGGGCTAAACTATGGCTACACCTTC. It is translated as CASSLAGLNYGYTF.